This is a list of T cell receptor beta chains from one sample in a study of response to subunit inactivated influenza vaccine. TCRdb re-called the RT-PCR reads with MiXCR, one entry per CDR3 protein. The sample has roughly 500,000 distinct CDR3 sequences; approximately 15% are singletons. Sequences were derived from CD4+ T cells sorted from PBMCs, sampled about 23 months after vaccination. The receptors stem from a man aged 50-75 years who received an inactivated influenza vaccine. Each CDR3 is given with its conserved first and last residue. The D gene is left open where the match is weak. Expanded clones are given a class, and other clones once, few, many or no size at all.

v_call,clone_size,j_call,d_call,cdr3_nt,cdr3_aa
TRBV6-5,few,TRBJ1-6,.,TGTGCCAGCAGTTCCCTATATTCACCCCTCCACTTT,CASSSLYSPLHF
TRBV18,few,TRBJ2-1,.,TGTGCCAGCTCACCACCTAGGTCCTCCTACAATGAGCAGTTCTTC,CASSPPRSSYNEQFF
TRBV20-1,.,TRBJ2-5,TRBD2,TGCAGTTCCAACTGGCGGGGACTAGCGGGGGTGGGGGAGACCCAGTACTTC,CSSNWRGLAGVGETQYF
TRBV6-5,few,TRBJ2-1,.,TGTGCCAGCAGTCATGACCGGGGCGAGCAGTTCTTC,CASSHDRGEQFF
TRBV20-1,few,TRBJ1-6,TRBD1,TGCAGTGCTAGAGAGGACAGGGTCGTCTTCTCCTATAATTCACCCCTCCACTTT,CSAREDRVVFSYNSPLHF
TRBV9,.,TRBJ2-1,.,TGTGCCAGCAGCGTAGTTGATAGTCGGGATGAGCAGTTCTTC,CASSVVDSRDEQFF
TRBV20-1,.,TRBJ1-2,TRBD1,TGCAGTGTAACCGGGACAGGCATTACCTACACCTTC,CSVTGTGITYTF
TRBV2,once,TRBJ1-1,.,TGTGCCAGCAGTGACCCACGACAGTCGGGGGAAGCTTTCTTT,CASSDPRQSGEAFF
TRBV20-1,many,TRBJ1-5,TRBD1,TGCAGTGCTAGAGATCGGGACAGATACAATCAGCCCCAGCATTTT,CSARDRDRYNQPQHF
TRBV5-1,many,TRBJ2-5,TRBD2,TGCGCCAGCAGCTTACAACCGGGAGGCCAAGAGACCCAGTACTTC,CASSLQPGGQETQYF
TRBV6-5,.,TRBJ2-7,.,TGTGCCAGCAGTTCGAGGGCGCCTACCTACGAGCAGTACTTC,CASSSRAPTYEQYF
TRBV6-5,.,TRBJ1-1,.,TGTGCCAGCAGTTACTCGGACGCGAACACTGAAGCTTTCTTT,CASSYSDANTEAFF
TRBV10-3,.,TRBJ1-1,.,TGTGCCATCAGTGTGGGACCGTTGAACACTGAAGCTTTCTTT,CAISVGPLNTEAFF